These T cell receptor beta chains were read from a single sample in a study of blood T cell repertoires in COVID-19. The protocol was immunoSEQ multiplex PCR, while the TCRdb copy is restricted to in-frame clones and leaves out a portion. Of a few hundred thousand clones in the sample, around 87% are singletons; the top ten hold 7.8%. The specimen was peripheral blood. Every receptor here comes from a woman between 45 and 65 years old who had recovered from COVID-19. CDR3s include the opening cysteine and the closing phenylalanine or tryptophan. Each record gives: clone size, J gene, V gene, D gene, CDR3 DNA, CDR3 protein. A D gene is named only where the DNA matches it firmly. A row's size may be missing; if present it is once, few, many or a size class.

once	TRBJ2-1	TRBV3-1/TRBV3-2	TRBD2	TGTGCCAGCAGCCAGGGACTACCGAATGAGCAGTTCTTC	CASSQGLPNEQFF
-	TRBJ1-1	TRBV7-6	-	TGTGCCAGCAGCTTGGACACAGGGTTGGGGACTGAAGCTTTCTTT	CASSLDTGLGTEAFF
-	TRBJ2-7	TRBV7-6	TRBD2	TGTGCCAGCAGCCCCGGGACTAGCGGGATCTACGAGCAGTACTTC	CASSPGTSGIYEQYF
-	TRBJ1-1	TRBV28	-	TGTGCCAGCTTTGGTGAGCCGCAAGCTTTCTTT	CASFGEPQAFF
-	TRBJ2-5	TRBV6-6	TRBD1	TGTGCCAGCAGTTACGGGCAGGGGGCTTTAGAGACCCAGTACTTC	CASSYGQGALETQYF
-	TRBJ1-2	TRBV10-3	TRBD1	TGTGCCATCAGTCAAAGACAGGGGCAAAACTATGGCTACACCTTC	CAISQRQGQNYGYTF
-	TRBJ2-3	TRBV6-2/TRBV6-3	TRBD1	TGTGCCAGCAGTTACGGGGGGGCTCCGGGACAGGGAGCAGATACGCAGTATTTT	CASSYGGAPGQGADTQYF
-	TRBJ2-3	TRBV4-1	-	TGCGCCAGCAGCCAAGAACCGAGTTCTAGCACAGATACGCAGTATTTT	CASSQEPSSSTDTQYF
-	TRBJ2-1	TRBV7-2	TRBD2	TGTGCCAGCAGCGCCAGCGGGAGCTATGAGCAGTTCTTC	CASSASGSYEQFF
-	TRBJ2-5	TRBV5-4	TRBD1	TGTGCCAGCAGCTTATTAGGGACAGGAGGCGAGACCCAGTACTTC	CASSLLGTGGETQYF
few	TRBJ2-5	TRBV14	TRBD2	TGTGCCAGCAGCTTTGGACTAGCGGGACGGGAGACCCAGTACTTC	CASSFGLAGRETQYF
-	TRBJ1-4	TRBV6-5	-	TGTGCCAGCAGTTACTCCACGGTCCGTAATGGTGAAAAACTGTTTTTT	CASSYSTVRNGEKLFF
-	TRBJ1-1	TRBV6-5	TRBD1	TGTGCCAGCAGTTCCCCGGGACAGGGATCCACTGAAGCTTTCTTT	CASSSPGQGSTEAFF
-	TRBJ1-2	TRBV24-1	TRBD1	TGTGCCACCAGTGAAGCCGGGACAGGGTTCTTCGAAGGTGGCTACACCTTC	CATSEAGTGFFEGGYTF
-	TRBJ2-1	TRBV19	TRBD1	TGTGCCAGTAGTAAAATGAGGGACAGTGGCGTCGATGAGCAGTTCTTC	CASSKMRDSGVDEQFF
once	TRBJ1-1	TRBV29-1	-	TGCAGCGTTGGGGCAGTGAACACTGAAGCTTTCTTT	CSVGAVNTEAFF
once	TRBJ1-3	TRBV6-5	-	TGTGCCAGCAGGACAGAGATTGGAAACACCATATATTTT	CASRTEIGNTIYF
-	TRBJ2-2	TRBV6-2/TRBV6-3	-	TGTGCCAGCAGTTCGACAGTTACCGGGGAGCTGTTTTTT	CASSSTVTGELFF
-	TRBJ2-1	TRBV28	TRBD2	TGTGCCAGCAGCCCCGTTAAGCGGGAGGGCGGGTACAATGAGCAGTTCTTC	CASSPVKREGGYNEQFF
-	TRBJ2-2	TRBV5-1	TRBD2	TGCGCCAGCAGCCCAATGACTAGCGGGGCGGGGGAGCTGTTTTTT	CASSPMTSGAGELFF
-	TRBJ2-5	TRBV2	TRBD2	TGTGCCAGCACACGGTTGCAGGGAGGGGAGACCCAGTACTTC	CASTRLQGGETQYF
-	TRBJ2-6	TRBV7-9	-	TGTGCCAGCAGCCGTTATATCAGGGAAAGTGGGGCCAACGTCCTGACTTTC	CASSRYIRESGANVLTF
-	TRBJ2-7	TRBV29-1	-	TGCAGCGTGGAGGTTTCCTACGAGCAGTACTTC	CSVEVSYEQYF
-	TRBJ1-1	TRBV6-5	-	TGTGCCAGCAGTTACGAGGGATTGAACACTGAAGCTTTCTTT	CASSYEGLNTEAFF
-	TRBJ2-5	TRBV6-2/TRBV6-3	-	TGTGCCAGCAGTTCCTATATCAGGGCTAAACAAGAGACCCAGTACTTC	CASSSYIRAKQETQYF
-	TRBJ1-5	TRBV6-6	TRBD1	TGTGCCAGCAGTCTCGGGACAGGGGTTCCTCAGCCCCAGCATTTT	CASSLGTGVPQPQHF
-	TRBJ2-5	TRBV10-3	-	TGTGCCATCGGCGCCGCGGGTGAGGAGACCCAGTACTTC	CAIGAAGEETQYF
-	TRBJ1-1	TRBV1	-	TGCACCAGCAGCCATTTTCCACTGTTAGGGGCAGGGGTTAGTAACACTGAAGCTTTCTTT	CTSSHFPLLGAGVSNTEAFF
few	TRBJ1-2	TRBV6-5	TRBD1	TGTGCCAGCAGCGCGGACAGGGGGCTCAGCTATGGCTACACCTTC	CASSADRGLSYGYTF
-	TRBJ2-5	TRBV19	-	TGTGCCAGTTCTAGACAGGTTCGGGAAGAGACCCAGTACTTC	CASSRQVREETQYF
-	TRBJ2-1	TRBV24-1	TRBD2	TGTGCCACCAGTGACCCCGTAGCGGGGGGGGACGATGAGCAGTTCTTC	CATSDPVAGGDDEQFF
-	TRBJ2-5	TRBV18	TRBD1	TGTGCCAGCTCACGGGACAGCCAAGAGACCCAGTACTTC	CASSRDSQETQYF
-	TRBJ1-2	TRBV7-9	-	TGTGCCAGCAGCTTAGCTTTCTCGGGACTTTCGAACTATGGCTACACCTTC	CASSLAFSGLSNYGYTF
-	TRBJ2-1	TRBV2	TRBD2	TGTGCCAGCAGTGAGCTAGCGGGCCGGGCTGGCAATGAGCAGTTCTTC	CASSELAGRAGNEQFF
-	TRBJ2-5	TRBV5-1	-	TGCGCCAGCAGCATGGCGTTGGAGTTAGAGACCCAGTACTTC	CASSMALELETQYF
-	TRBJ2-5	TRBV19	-	TGTGCCAGTAGTATAGGTACGGGAGAGGGGACCCAGTACTTC	CASSIGTGEGTQYF
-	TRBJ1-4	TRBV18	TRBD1	TGTGCCAGCTCAACGGGACAGGGTAGGGGCAATGAAAAACTGTTTTTT	CASSTGQGRGNEKLFF
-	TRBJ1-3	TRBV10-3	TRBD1	TGTGCCATCCTGACAGGGTTAAACACCATATATTTT	CAILTGLNTIYF
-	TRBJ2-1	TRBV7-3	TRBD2	TGTGCCAGCAGCTGGGGACTAGCGGGATGGGATGAGCAGTTCTTC	CASSWGLAGWDEQFF
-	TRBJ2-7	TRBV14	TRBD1	TGTGCCAGCAGCCAATCCGGGACAGGGGGGGCCGGGGAGCAGTACTTC	CASSQSGTGGAGEQYF
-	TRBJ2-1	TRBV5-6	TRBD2	TGTGCCAGCAGCTTGGTTGGGGGGACTAGCGGGAGGGAGGAGCAGTTCTTC	CASSLVGGTSGREEQFF
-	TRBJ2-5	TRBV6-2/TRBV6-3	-	TGTGCCAGCAGTTACGGTCTAGCGAGGGAGACCCAGTACTTC	CASSYGLARETQYF
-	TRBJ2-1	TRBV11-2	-	TGTGCCAGCAGCTTGAGAGGTGGTCGGTCCTACAATGAGCAGTTCTTC	CASSLRGGRSYNEQFF
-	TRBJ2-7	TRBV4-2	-	TGTGCCAGCAGCCAAACGTCCCGCGATGAGCAGTACTTC	CASSQTSRDEQYF
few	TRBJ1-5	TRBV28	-	TGTGCCAGCAGCCGCTACAGGACCCTTAGCAATCAGCCCCAGCATTTT	CASSRYRTLSNQPQHF
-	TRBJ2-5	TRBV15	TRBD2	TGTGCCACCAGCCATGGTGGGGTAGCGGGGGGCGGGGAGACCCAGTACTTC	CATSHGGVAGGGETQYF